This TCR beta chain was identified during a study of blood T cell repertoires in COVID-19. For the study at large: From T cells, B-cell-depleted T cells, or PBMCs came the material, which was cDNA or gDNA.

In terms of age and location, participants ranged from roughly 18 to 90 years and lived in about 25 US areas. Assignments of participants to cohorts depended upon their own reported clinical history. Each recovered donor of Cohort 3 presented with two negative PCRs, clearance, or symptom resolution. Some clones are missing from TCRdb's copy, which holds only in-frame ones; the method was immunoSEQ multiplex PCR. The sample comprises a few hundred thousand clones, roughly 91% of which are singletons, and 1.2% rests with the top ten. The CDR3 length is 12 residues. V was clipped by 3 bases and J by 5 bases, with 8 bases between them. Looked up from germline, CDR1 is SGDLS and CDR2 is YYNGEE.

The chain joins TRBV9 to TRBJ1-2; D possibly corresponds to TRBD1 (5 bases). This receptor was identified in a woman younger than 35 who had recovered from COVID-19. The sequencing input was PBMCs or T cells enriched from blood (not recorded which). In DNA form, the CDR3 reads TGTGCCAGCAGCGGGGGCCGGTATGGCTACACCTTC. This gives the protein CASSGGRYGYTF.